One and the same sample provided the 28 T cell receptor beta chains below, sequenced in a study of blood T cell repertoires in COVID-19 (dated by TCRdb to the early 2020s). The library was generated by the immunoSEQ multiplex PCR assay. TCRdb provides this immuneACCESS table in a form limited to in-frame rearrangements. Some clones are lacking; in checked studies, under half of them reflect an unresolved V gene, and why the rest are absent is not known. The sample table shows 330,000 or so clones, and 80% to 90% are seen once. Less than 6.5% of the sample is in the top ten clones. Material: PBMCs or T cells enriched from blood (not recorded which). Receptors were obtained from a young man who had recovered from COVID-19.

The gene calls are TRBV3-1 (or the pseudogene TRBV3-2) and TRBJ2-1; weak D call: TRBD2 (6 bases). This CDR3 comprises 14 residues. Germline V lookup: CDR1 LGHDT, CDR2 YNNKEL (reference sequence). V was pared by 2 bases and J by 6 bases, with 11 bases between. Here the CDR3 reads CASSQPGLGNEQFF. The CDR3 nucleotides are TGTGCCAGCAGCCAACCGGGACTTGGCAATGAGCAGTTCTTC.

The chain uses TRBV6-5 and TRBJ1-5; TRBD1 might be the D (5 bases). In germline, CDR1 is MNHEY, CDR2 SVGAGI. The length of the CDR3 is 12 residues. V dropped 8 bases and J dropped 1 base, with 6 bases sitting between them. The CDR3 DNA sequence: TGTGCCAGCCGGGGGAGCAATCAGCCCCAGCATTTT. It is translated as CASRGSNQPQHF.

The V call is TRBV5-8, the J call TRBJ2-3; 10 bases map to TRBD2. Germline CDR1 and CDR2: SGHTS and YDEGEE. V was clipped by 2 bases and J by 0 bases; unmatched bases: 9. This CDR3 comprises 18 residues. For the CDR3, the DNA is TGTGCCAGCAGCTTTAACTGGGCTAGCGGGAGTAGCACAGATACGCAGTATTTT. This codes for CASSFNWASGSSTDTQYF.

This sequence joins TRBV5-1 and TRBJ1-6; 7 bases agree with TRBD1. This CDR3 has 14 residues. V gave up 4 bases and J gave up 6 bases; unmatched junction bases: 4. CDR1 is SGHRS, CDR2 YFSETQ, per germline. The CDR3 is CASSPGTVNSPLHF. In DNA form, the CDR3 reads TGCGCCAGCAGCCCCGGGACAGTTAATTCACCCCTCCACTTT.

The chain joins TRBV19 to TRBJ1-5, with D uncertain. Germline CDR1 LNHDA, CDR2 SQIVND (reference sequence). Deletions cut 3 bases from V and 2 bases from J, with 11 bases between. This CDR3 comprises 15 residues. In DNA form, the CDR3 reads TGTGCCAGTAGTATCCATTCGGGTGGCAATCAGCCCCAGCATTTT. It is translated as CASSIHSGGNQPQHF.

CDR3 nucleotides: TGTGCCTGGAGTGTACAAAACACCGGGGAGCTGTTTTTT. Translated, it gives CAWSVQNTGELFF. This rearrangement joins TRBV30 to TRBJ2-2; the D is unclear. Germline lookup yields CDR1 GTSNPN and CDR2 SVGIG (reference sequence). This CDR3 is built from 13 residues. Trimming removed 0 bases from V and 2 bases from J, with 4 bases in between.

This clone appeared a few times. CDR3 sequence (DNA): TGTGCCAGCAGTTTCACAGGGGCTATTAATGAAAAACTGTTTTTT. It codes for CASSFTGAINEKLFF. The chain employs TRBV6-5 and TRBJ1-4, with 7 bases matching TRBD1. Germline CDR1 is MNHEY and CDR2 is SVGAGI. This CDR3 is built from 15 residues. V shed 4 bases, J shed 4 bases, and the junction held 6 bases outside the gene matches.

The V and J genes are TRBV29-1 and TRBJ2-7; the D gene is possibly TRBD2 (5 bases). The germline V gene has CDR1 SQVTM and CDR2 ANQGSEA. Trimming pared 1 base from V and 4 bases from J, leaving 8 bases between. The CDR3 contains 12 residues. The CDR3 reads CSVEVGMYEQYF. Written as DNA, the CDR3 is TGCAGCGTTGAAGTCGGGATGTACGAGCAGTACTTC.

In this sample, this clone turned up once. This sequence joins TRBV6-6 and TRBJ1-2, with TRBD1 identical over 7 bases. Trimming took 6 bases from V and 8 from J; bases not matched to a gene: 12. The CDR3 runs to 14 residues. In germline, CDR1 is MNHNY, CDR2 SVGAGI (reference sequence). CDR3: CASSWTGFAVGYTF. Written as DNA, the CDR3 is TGTGCCAGCAGCTGGACAGGATTCGCAGTAGGCTACACCTTC.

The CDR3 loop is CAWRSRGTQNTEAFF. CDR3 nucleotide sequence: TGTGCCTGGAGGAGCCGAGGGACACAGAACACTGAAGCTTTCTTT. The chain carries TRBV30 and TRBJ1-1, with D possibly being TRBD1 (6 bases). V gave up 3 bases and J gave up 1 base, with 15 bases separating them. Germline V gives CDR1 GTSNPN, CDR2 SVGIG (reference sequence). The CDR3 has 15 residues.

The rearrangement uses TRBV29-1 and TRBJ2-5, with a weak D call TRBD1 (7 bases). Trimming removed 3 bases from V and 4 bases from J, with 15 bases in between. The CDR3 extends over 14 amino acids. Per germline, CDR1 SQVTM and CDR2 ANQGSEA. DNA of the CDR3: TGCAGCGTTGAGATTACAGGGGAGGCAGAGACCCAGTACTTC. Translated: CSVEITGEAETQYF.

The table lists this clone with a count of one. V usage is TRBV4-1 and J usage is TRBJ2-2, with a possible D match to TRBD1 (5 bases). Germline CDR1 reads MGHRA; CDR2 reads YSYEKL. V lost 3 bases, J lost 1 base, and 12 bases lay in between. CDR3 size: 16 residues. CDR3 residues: CASSHFGALNTGELFF. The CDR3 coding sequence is TGCGCCAGCAGCCACTTTGGGGCTTTGAACACCGGGGAGCTGTTTTTT.

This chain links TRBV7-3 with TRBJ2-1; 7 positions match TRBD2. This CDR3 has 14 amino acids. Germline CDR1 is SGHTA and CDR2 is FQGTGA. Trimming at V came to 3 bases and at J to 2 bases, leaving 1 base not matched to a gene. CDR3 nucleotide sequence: TGTGCCAGCAGCTTTAGCGGGCCCTACAATGAGCAGTTCTTC. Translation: CASSFSGPYNEQFF. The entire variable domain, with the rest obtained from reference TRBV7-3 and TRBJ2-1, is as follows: GAGVSQTPSNKVTEKGKYVELRCDPISGHTALYWYRQSLGQGPEFLIYFQGTGAADDSGLPNDRFFAVRPEGSVSTLKIQRTERGDSAVYLCASSFSGPYNEQFFGPGTRLTVL.

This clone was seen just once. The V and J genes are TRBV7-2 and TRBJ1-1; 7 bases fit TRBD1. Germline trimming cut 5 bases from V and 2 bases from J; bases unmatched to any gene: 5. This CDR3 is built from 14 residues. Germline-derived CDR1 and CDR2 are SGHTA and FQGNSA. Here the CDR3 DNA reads TGTGCCAGCAGCCCCCGACAGGGAAACACTGAAGCTTTCTTT. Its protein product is CASSPRQGNTEAFF.

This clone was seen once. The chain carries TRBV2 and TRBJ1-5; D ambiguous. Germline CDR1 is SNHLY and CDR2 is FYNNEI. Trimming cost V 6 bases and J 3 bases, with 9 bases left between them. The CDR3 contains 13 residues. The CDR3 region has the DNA TGTGCCAGCAGGGAAAGCCTCAATCAGCCCCAGCATTTT. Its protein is CASRESLNQPQHF.

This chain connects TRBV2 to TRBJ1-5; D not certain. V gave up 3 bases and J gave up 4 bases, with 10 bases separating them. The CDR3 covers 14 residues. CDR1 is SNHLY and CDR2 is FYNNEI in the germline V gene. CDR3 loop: CASSDTSYNQPQHF. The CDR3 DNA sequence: TGTGCCAGCAGTGATACATCTTATAATCAGCCCCAGCATTTT.

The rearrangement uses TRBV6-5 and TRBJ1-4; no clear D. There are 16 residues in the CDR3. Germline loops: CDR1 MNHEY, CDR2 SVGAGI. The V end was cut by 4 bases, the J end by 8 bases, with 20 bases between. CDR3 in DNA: TGTGCCAGCAGTTCCCCCGGGTCCCAGTCGACGGAAAAACTGTTTTTT. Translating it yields CASSSPGSQSTEKLFF.

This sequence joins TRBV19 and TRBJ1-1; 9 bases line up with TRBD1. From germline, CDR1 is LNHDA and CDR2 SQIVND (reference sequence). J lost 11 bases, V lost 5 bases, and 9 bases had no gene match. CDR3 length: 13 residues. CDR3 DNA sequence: TGTGCCAGTAGTGGCCAGGACAGGGGAACGGCTTTCTTT. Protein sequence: CASSGQDRGTAFF.

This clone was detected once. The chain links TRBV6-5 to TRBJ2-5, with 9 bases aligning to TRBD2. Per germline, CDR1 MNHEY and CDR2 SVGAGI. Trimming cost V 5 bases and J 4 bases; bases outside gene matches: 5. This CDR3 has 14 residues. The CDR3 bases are TGTGCCAGCAGTCGGCGTAGCGGGGGAGAGACCCAGTACTTC. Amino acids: CASSRRSGGETQYF.

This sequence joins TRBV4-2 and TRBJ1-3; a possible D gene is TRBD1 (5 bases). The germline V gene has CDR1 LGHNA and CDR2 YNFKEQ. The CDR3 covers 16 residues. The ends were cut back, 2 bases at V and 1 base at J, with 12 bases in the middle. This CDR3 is CASSQPQTASGNTIYF. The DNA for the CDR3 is TGTGCCAGCAGCCAACCCCAGACAGCATCTGGAAACACCATATATTTT.

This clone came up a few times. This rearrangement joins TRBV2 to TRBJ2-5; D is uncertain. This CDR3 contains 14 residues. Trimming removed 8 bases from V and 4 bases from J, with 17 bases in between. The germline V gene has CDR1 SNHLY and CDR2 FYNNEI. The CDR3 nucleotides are TGTGCCAGCTCGCGGCTCCAAATAGGAGAGACCCAGTACTTC. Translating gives CASSRLQIGETQYF.

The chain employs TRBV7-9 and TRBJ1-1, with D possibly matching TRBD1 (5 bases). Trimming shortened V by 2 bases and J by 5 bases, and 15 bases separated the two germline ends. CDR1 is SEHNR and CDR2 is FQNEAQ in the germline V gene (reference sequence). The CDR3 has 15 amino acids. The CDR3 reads CASSLIFGGGTEAFF. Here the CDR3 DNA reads TGTGCCAGCAGCTTAATTTTCGGGGGTGGGACTGAAGCTTTCTTT.

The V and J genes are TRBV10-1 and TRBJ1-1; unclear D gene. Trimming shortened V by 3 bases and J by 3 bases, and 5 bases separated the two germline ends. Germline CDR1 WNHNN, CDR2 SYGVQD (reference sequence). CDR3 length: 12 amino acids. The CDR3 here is CASSDLDTEAFF. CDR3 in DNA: TGCGCCAGCAGTGACCTAGACACTGAAGCTTTCTTT.

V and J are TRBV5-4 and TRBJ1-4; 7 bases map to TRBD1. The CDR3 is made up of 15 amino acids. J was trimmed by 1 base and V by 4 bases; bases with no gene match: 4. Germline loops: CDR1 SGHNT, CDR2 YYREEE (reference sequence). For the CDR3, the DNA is TGTGCCAGCAGCGAACGGACAGGAACTAATGAAAAACTGTTTTTT. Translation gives CASSERTGTNEKLFF.

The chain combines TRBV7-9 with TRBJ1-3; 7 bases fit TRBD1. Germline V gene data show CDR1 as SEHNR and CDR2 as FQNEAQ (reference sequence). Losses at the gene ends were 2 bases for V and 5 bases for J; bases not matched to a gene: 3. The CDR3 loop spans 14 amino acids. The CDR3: CASSLTTGRNTIYF. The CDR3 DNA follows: TGTGCCAGCAGCTTAACGACAGGGAGAAACACCATATATTTT.

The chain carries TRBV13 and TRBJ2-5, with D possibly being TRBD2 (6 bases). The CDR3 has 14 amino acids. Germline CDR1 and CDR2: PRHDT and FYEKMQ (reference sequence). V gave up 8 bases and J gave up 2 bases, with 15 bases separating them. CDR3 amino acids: CASRDWGGQETQYF. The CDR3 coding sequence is TGTGCCAGCCGGGACTGGGGTGGGCAAGAGACCCAGTACTTC.

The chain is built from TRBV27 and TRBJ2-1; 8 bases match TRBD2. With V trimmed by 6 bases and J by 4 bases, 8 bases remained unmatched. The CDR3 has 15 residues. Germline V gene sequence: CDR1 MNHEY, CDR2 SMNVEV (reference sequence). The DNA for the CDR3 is TGTGCCAGCAGGGAACTAGCGGAGCATTACAATGAGCAGTTCTTC. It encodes CASRELAEHYNEQFF.

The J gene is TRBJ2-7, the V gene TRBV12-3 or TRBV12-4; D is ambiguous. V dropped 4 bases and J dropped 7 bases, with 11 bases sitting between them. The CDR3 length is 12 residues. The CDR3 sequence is CASSSFPGEQYF. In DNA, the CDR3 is TGTGCCAGCAGTTCTTTTCCCGGGGAGCAGTACTTC.